A selection of T cell receptor beta chains follows, all from one sample in a study of cytotoxic CD8 clonotypes in ibrutinib-treated CLL. Profiling relied on immunoSEQ multiplex PCR, and the TCRdb table lists in-frame clones only, not all of them. The table records roughly 9,000 clones, roughly 70% of them present only once. The sequenced sample was PBMCs, obtained before ibrutinib treatment. The source is a human donor with chronic lymphocytic leukemia. Both conserved end residues are part of each CDR3. The D gene is left open where the match is weak. Clone size is stated in some rows and not others, as once, few, many or a class when expanded.

abundance | j_gene | v_gene | d_gene | CDR3nt | CDR3aa
. | TRBJ2-1 | TRBV28 | TRBD2 | TGTGCCAGCAGTATAGCGGGAGGGCCGAAAAGTGAGCAGTTCTTC | CASSIAGGPKSEQFF
. | TRBJ2-5 | TRBV7-7 | TRBD2 | TGTGCTAGCAGCTTAGGGACTAGCGGGACCGTAGGGACCCAGTACTTC | CASSLGTSGTVGTQYF
few | TRBJ2-5 | TRBV29-1 | . | TGCAGCGTTGAGCCTCGGGGCCAAGAGACCCAGTACTTC | CSVEPRGQETQYF
once | TRBJ1-1 | TRBV14 | TRBD1 | TGTGCCAGCAGCCGCTCCGGGACAGTTAACACTGAAGCTTTCTTT | CASSRSGTVNTEAFF
. | TRBJ1-1 | TRBV7-2 | . | TGTGCCAGCAGCTTCCAGTTCCCGCAGGGAGCTTTCTTT | CASSFQFPQGAFF
. | TRBJ2-7 | TRBV19 | . | TGTGCCAGTAGTATAGGGGGTAACGAGCAGTACTTC | CASSIGGNEQYF
. | TRBJ1-4 | TRBV5-5 | TRBD1 | TGTGCCAGCAGCTCCAGGGGGGTAGGTGAAAAACTGTTTTTT | CASSSRGVGEKLFF
. | TRBJ2-7 | TRBV5-4 | . | TGTGCCAGCAGTACGAAGGCAGTCTCCTACGAGCAGTACTTC | CASSTKAVSYEQYF
. | TRBJ2-5 | TRBV7-7 | TRBD2 | TGTGCTAGCAGCTTAGACGGGAGGGGTCTCGAGACCCAGTACTTC | CASSLDGRGLETQYF
. | TRBJ1-1 | TRBV15 | TRBD1 | TGTGCCACCAGCAGAAAGGACAGGGGAGTGACTGAAGCTTTCTTT | CATSRKDRGVTEAFF
. | TRBJ1-1 | TRBV5-1 | . | TGCGCCAGCAGCTCCGGACAGAACACTGAAGCTTTCTTT | CASSSGQNTEAFF
. | TRBJ2-1 | TRBV5-1 | TRBD1 | TGCGCCAGCAGCTTCGGGCAGGGGGTTTCGAATGAGCAGTTCTTC | CASSFGQGVSNEQFF
. | TRBJ2-1 | TRBV5-4 | . | TGTGCCAGCAGCTTGTTTGGAACGGGAGTAAGGTACAATGAGCAGTTCTTC | CASSLFGTGVRYNEQFF
. | TRBJ1-4 | TRBV20-1 | . | TGCAGTGACAGTATCCGTGAAAAACTGTTTTTT | CSDSIREKLFF
. | TRBJ1-1 | TRBV28 | . | TGTGCCAGCAGTTTAAGGACAGCGGGGAACACTGAAGCTTTCTTT | CASSLRTAGNTEAFF
. | TRBJ2-7 | TRBV5-1 | . | TGCGCCTACGCCCAAAAGCGTGGGATGGAGTCGTCCCTTTACGAGCAGTACTTC | CAYAQKRGMESSLYEQYF
. | TRBJ2-1 | TRBV9 | TRBD1 | TGTGCCAGCAGCCCCGGGACAGGGGACTACAATGAGCAGTTCTTC | CASSPGTGDYNEQFF
. | TRBJ1-5 | TRBV27 | . | TGTGCCAGCAGTTGGACAGTCAATCAGCCCCAGCATTTT | CASSWTVNQPQHF